This T cell receptor beta chain came from a study of T cells in Graves' hyperthyroidism and ophthalmopathy. Study observations and caveats: Blood also contained most expanded thyroid clonotypes above 0.001.

Amplified TCR beta CDR3 regions derived from RNA transcripts. Carried out on the TCR CDR3, a first-round RT-PCR used the HTBI primer set. MiXCR was run by TCRdb on the multiplex PCR reads, yielding one entry per CDR3 protein. The sample contains 400,000 or so distinct CDR3 sequences, 14% of which appear only once. This clonotype was counted at least ten times. Antigen: not known. Trimming cost V 5 bases and J 7 bases, with 14 bases left between them. Germline values: CDR1 SNHLY, CDR2 FYNNEI. The CDR3 is made up of 14 amino acids. The genes are TRBV2 and TRBJ1-4; no firm D call. This TCR was recovered from a woman in her thirties with Graves' ophthalmopathy. The sample consisted of blood. CDR3 protein: CASSFLGSGEKLFF. As DNA, the CDR3 is TGTGCCAGCAGTTTTTTAGGGTCCGGTGAAAAACTGTTTTTT.